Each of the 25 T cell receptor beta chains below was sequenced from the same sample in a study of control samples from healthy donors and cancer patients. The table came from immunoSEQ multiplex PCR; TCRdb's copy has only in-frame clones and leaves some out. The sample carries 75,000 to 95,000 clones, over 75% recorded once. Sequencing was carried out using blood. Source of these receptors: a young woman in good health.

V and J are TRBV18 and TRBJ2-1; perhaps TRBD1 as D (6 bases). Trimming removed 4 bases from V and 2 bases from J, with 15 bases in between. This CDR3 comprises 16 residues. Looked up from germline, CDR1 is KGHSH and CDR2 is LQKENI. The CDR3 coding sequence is TGTGCCAGCTCACGACTCCCGGGACAAGCCTACAATGAGCAGTTCTTC. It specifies CASSRLPGQAYNEQFF.

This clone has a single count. CDR3 in amino acids: CASSPGAGEGDTQYF. In DNA, the CDR3 is TGCGCCAGCAGCCCCGGCGCGGGGGAGGGAGATACGCAGTATTTT. The chain is built from TRBV5-1 and TRBJ2-3; 7 nucleotides line up with TRBD2. There are 15 residues in the CDR3. Losses at the gene ends were 4 bases for V and 5 bases for J; bases not matched to a gene: 10. Germline CDR1 is SGHRS and CDR2 is YFSETQ.

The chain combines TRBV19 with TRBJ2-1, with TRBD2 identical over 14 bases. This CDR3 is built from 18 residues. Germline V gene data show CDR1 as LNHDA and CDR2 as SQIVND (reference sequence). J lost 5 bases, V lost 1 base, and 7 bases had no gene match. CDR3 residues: CASSIVWTSGGHHNEQFF. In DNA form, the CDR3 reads TGTGCCAGTAGTATAGTTTGGACTAGCGGGGGGCATCACAATGAGCAGTTCTTC.

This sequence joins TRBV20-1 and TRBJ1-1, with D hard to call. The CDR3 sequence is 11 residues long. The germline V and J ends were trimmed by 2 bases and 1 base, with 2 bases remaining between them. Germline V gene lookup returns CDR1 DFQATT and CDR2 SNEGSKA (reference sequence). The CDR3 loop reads CSARRNTEAFF. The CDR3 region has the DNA TGCAGTGCTAGAAGGAACACTGAAGCTTTCTTT.

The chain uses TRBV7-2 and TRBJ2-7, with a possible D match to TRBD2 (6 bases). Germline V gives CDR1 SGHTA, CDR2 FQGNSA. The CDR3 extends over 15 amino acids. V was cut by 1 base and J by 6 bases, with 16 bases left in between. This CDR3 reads CASSLDPGRGIEQYF. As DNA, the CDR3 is TGTGCCAGCAGCTTAGATCCCGGGAGAGGGATCGAGCAGTACTTC.

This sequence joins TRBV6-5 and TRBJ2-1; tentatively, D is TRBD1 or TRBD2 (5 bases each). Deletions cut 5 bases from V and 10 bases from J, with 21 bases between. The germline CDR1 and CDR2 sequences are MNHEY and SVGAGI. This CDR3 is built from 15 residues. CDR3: CASSPDGAGDREQFF. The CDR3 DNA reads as TGTGCCAGCAGTCCAGATGGGGCCGGGGACCGGGAGCAGTTCTTC.

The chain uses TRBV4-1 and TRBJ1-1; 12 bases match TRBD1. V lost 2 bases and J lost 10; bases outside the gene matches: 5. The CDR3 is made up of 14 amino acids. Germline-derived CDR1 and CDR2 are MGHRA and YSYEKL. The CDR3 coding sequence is TGCGCCAGCAGCCAAAACCGGGACAGGGGGCTAGCTTTCTTT. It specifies CASSQNRDRGLAFF.

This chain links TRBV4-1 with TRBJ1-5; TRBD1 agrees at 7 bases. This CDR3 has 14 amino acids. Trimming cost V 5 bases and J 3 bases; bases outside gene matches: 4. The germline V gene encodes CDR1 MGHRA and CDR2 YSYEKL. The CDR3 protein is CASSVTGSNQPQHF. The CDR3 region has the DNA TGCGCCAGCAGCGTGACAGGGTCCAATCAGCCCCAGCATTTT.

The CDR3 loop is CASSPSREVDTQYF. The CDR3 nucleotides read TGTGCCAGCTCACCAAGCAGGGAAGTGGATACGCAGTATTTT. The gene calls are TRBV18 and TRBJ2-3; possible D gene TRBD1, 5 bases. The V end lost 2 bases, the J end lost 6 bases, and 12 bases lay between the germline ends. The CDR3 covers 14 residues. Germline V gene lookup returns CDR1 KGHSH and CDR2 LQKENI.

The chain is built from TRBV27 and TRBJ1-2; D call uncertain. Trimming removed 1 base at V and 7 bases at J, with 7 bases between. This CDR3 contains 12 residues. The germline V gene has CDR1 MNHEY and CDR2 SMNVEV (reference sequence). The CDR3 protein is CASSLYGVGYTF. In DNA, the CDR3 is TGTGCCAGCAGTTTATATGGGGTTGGCTACACCTTC.

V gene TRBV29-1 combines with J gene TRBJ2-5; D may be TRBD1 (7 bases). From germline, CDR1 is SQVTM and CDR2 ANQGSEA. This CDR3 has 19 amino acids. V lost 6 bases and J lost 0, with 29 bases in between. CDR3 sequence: CSVDRGIPGDRSYQETQYF. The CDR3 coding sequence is TGCAGCGTAGACCGGGGGATACCAGGGGACAGATCGTACCAAGAGACCCAGTACTTC.

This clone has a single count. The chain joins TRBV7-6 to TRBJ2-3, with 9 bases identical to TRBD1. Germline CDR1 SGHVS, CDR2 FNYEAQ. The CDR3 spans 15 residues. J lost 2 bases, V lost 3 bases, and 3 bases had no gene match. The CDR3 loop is CASSFTGGPTDTQYF. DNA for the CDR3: TGTGCCAGCAGCTTTACAGGGGGCCCCACAGATACGCAGTATTTT. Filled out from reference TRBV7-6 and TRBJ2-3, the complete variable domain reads GAGVSQSPRYKVTKRGQDVALRCDPISGHVSLYWYRQALGQGPEFLTYFNYEAQQDKSGLPNDRFSAERPEGSISTLTIQRTEQRDSAMYRCASSFTGGPTDTQYFGPGTRLTVL.

The CDR3 here is CASSLDTSGGANEQFF. The CDR3 bases are TGTGCCAGCAGTCTCGACACTAGCGGGGGGGCCAATGAGCAGTTCTTC. The chain joins TRBV6-4 to TRBJ2-1; 13 bases line up with TRBD2. After removal of 5 bases from V and 6 bases from J, the junction contained 7 bases not matched to a gene. The CDR3 runs 16 residues. Germline CDR1 is MRHNA and CDR2 is SNTAGT.

This CDR3 is CASSPGLAGGLYEQYF. The DNA for the CDR3 is TGTGCCAGCAGCCCCGGACTAGCGGGGGGGCTTTACGAGCAGTACTTC. J is TRBJ2-7 and V is TRBV11-2; TRBD2 aligns across 15 bases. The J segment lost 4 bases and the V segment lost 5 bases, leaving 6 bases of the junction unmatched. In germline, CDR1 is SGHAT, CDR2 FQNNGV. The CDR3 is made up of 16 amino acids.

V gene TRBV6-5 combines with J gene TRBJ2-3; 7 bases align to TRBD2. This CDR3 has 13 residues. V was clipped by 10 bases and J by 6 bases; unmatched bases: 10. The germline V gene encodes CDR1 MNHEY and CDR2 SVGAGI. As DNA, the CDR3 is TGTGCCACTCTCGGACTAGTCGCGGATACGCAGTATTTT. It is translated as CATLGLVADTQYF.

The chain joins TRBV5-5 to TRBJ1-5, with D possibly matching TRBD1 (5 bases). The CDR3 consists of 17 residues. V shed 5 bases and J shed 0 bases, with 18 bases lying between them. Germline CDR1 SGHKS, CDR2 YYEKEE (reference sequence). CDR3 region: CASRSRDLCHSNQPQHF. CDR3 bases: TGTGCCAGCAGATCAAGGGACCTTTGCCATAGCAATCAGCCCCAGCATTTT.

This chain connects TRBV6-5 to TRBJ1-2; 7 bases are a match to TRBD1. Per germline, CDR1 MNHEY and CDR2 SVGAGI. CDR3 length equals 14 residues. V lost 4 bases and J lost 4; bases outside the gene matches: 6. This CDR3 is CASSSIGGGYGYTF. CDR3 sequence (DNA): TGTGCCAGCAGTTCCATAGGGGGCGGCTATGGCTACACCTTC.

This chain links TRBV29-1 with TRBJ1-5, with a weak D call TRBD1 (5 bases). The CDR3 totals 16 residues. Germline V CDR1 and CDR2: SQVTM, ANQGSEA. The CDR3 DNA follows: TGCAGGGGCGGGGGGACTGATCACTCGAGCAATCAGCCCCAGCATTTT. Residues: CRGGGTDHSSNQPQHF. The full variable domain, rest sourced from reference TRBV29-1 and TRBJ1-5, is SAVISQKPSRDICQRGTSLTIQCQVDSQVTMMFWYRQQPGQSLTLIATANQGSEATYESGFVIDKFPISRPNLTFSTLTVSNMSPEDSSIYLCRGGGTDHSSNQPQHFGDGTRLSIL.

The CDR3 bases are TGTGCCAGCAGTGACGAGGGACTTCCTGCCTATGGCTACACCTTC. It codes for CASSDEGLPAYGYTF. The chain uses TRBV25-1 and TRBJ1-2, with D tentatively TRBD1 (5 bases). V was cut by 3 bases and J by 4 bases, with 15 bases left in between. Looked up from germline, CDR1 is MGHDK and CDR2 is SYGVNS. CDR3 length: 15 residues.

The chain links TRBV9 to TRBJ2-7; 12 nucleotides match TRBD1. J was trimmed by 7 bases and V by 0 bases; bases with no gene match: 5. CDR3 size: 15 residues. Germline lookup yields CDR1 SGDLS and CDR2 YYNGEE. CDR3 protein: CASSVGGTGGKEQYF. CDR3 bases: TGTGCCAGCAGCGTAGGAGGGACAGGGGGCAAAGAGCAGTACTTC.

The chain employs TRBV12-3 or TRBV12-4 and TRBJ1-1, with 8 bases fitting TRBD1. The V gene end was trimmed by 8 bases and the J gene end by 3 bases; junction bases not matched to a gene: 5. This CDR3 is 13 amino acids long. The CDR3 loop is CASLDRGDTEAFF. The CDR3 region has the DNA TGTGCCAGCCTTGACAGGGGTGACACTGAAGCTTTCTTT.

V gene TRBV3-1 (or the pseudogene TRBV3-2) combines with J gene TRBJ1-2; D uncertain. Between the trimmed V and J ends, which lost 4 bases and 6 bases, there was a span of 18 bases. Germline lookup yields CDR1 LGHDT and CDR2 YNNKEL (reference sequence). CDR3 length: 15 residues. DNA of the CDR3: TGTGCCAGCAGCCGCACGACGACGGTAAAGGATGGCTACACCTTC. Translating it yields CASSRTTTVKDGYTF.

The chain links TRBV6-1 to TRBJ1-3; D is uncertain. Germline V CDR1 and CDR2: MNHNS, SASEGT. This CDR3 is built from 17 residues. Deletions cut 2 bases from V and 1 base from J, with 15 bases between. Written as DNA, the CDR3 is TGTGCCAGCAGTGAAACCAAGTGGGGTGGGTCTGGAAACACCATATATTTT. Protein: CASSETKWGGSGNTIYF.

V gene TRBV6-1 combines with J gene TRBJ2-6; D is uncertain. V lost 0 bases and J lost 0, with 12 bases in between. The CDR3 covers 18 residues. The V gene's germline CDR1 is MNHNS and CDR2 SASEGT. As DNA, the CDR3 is TGTGCCAGCAGTGAAGCCAGGAGCATGTTCTCTGGGGCCAACGTCCTGACTTTC. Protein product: CASSEARSMFSGANVLTF.

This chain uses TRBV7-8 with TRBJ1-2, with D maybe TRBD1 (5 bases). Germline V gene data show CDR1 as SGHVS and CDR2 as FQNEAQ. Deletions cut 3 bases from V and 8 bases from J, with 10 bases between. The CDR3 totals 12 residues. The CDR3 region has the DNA TGTGCCAGCAGCTTTAGGGAGGGGGGCTACACCTTC. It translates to CASSFREGGYTF.